Listed here is a single T cell receptor (beta chain). This clonotype was recorded many times. Its antigen is unknown. The sample holds no much larger clone one base away, and base qualities are not on file. Measured from the cysteine to the phenylalanine, the CDR3 is 13 residues long. The DNA shown is the 39-base CDR3, in frame from base 1. The germline V gene provides CDR1 SNHLY and CDR2 FYNNEI. V loses 3 bases of germline sequence and J loses 5 bases, and the interval between the two ends is 10 bases. Synthesis of TCR cDNA relied on 5'RACE template switching, a step that introduced a universal primer site along with unique molecular identifiers. Priming for cDNA synthesis came from both the TCR alpha and TCR beta constant segments. Libraries were amplified in two PCR steps, with sample barcodes and sequencing adapters added in the second step. Libraries were sequenced on Illumina HiSeq 2500 (2x100 bp) or NovaSeq (2x150 bp). The paper's processing steps were these. Demultiplexing of reads and collapsing into UMI consensus sequences were performed with MIGEC, and V(D)J alignment was carried out with MiXCR. Clonotypes responding to the vaccine were identified with edgeR on replicate PBMC samples, with the criteria of FDR below 0.01 and a log2 fold change above 5 up to day 15. CD4 or CD8 identity was assigned to each bulk clonotype according to whether the clonotype was present at higher abundance in the sequenced CD4 repertoire or the sequenced CD8 repertoire. In TCRdb, the public reads were trimmed at Q25 with fastp and aligned with MiXCR, with productive beta chains retained. CDR3 protein duplicates are merged, each entry listing the most common genes and DNA. TCRdb, rather than the study authors, made the V and J calls. This sample is represented by 170,000 or so distinct CDR3 sequences; about 6% of them were singletons. The top ten clonotypes cover 2.5% to 3.5% of the sample.

This specimen comes from a study of T cells after yellow fever vaccination (dated by TCRdb to the late 2010s). About the investigation overall: The SMART-Seq v4 Ultra Low Input RNA kit was used to prepare libraries from fractions with low cell numbers. Bulk PBMC replicates and cell subsets were isolated from blood drawn at multiple timepoints before and after both primary and secondary immunization. Bulk TCR alpha and beta repertoires were sequenced longitudinally to track T-cell clones before and after primary and booster YFV17D yellow fever vaccination. Two healthy male donors, one aged 18 to 30 and one aged 30 to 40 years, were included in the cohort.

What this sample's treatment or condition label stands for: live attenuated yellow fever vaccine strain. A standard Ficoll-Paque protocol was used to isolate PBMCs from peripheral blood. Dynabeads CD4 and CD8 positive selection kits were used to isolate the CD4 and CD8 T-cell fractions. TriZol was used to extract RNA from bulk PBMCs, from CD4 and CD8 fractions, and from dextramer-positive and dextramer-negative fractions. Paper-wide results and their limitations: A small fraction of clonotypes showed up in both the CD4 and CD8 compartments, probably as a result of convergent recombination. FACS-sorted repertoires could contain abundant contaminating clonotypes from the bulk population, so computational filtering was required. Most clones expanded after primary vaccination were re-detected after the booster (around 96% of CD4 and around 88% of CD8), suggesting broad memory maintenance. Only a couple of donors were included in the study, so the extent to which the findings can be generalized is limited. Compared with the primary T-cell response, the secondary T-cell response was weaker but faster, peaking on day 5 rather than day 15.

This clonotype originated in a man younger than 30 who received the YFV17D yellow fever vaccine. Specimen: CD4+ T cells sorted from PBMCs, collected on the day of the first yellow fever vaccination. This sequence uses TRBV2 and TRBJ2-5, with the D gene uncertain. The sequenced DNA is TGTGCCAGCAGTGAGCAATCCCCGGAGACCCAGTACTTC. Translated, this is CASSEQSPETQYF.